The 16 T cell receptor beta chains below all came from one sample that was sequenced in a study of CD8 T cells in ankylosing spondylitis. In TCRdb, the 5' RACE reads were re-called with MiXCR into one record per CDR3 protein. Seen here are about 400,000 distinct CDR3 sequences, about 20% observed once, and the top ten hold around 12%. What was sequenced was blood, either unsorted or a sorted T cell fraction (not recorded which). The receptors come from a male donor with ankylosing spondylitis or in good health (not recorded which).

V usage is TRBV11-2 and J usage is TRBJ2-7; a possible D gene is TRBD1 (6 bases). Trimming removed 0 bases from V and 3 bases from J, with 15 bases in between. The CDR3 spans 16 residues. The germline gives CDR1 SGHAT, CDR2 FQNNGV. CDR3 in amino acids: CASSLDVSGQIYEQYF. The DNA for the CDR3 is TGTGCCAGCAGCTTAGACGTTTCCGGACAGATCTACGAGCAGTACTTC.

This clonotype was observed a single time. The CDR3 loop is CASSLTASETQYF. CDR3 sequence (DNA): TGTGCCAGCAGTTTAACGGCTTCAGAGACCCAGTACTTC. This chain links TRBV12-3 or TRBV12-4 with TRBJ2-5; D unclear. Trimming shortened V by 2 bases and J by 4 bases, and 8 bases separated the two germline ends. The CDR3 covers 13 residues.

J is TRBJ2-3 and V is TRBV7-2, with D unresolved. CDR1 is SGHTA, CDR2 FQGNSA, per germline. The CDR3 runs 16 residues. Trimming removed 5 bases from V and 2 bases from J, with 17 bases in between. CDR3 DNA sequence: TGTGCCAGCAGCCGTGTCCTCCCGGGCGACACAGATACGCAGTATTTT. Translating gives CASSRVLPGDTDTQYF.

Only a few counts were recorded for this clonotype. The chain is built from TRBV4-1 and TRBJ2-3, with 10 bases matching TRBD2. The germline V gene encodes CDR1 MGHRA and CDR2 YSYEKL. This CDR3 is built from 17 residues. V was pared by 3 bases and J by 1 base, with 7 bases of the junction left unmatched. The DNA of the CDR3 is TGCGCCAGCAGCCAGGACGACCTAGCGGGAGGCACAGATACGCAGTATTTT. As protein: CASSQDDLAGGTDTQYF.

The chain employs TRBV20-1 and TRBJ2-6; D is perhaps TRBD1 (5 bases). Germline values: CDR1 DFQATT, CDR2 SNEGSKA (reference sequence). The V gene lost 0 bases and the J gene lost 9 bases, with 15 bases spanning the gap. CDR3 size: 15 residues. The CDR3 nucleotides read TGCAGTGCTAGAGATCTCGTAGGGGATCTCAACGTCCTGACTTTC. It yields the protein CSARDLVGDLNVLTF.

The chain has TRBV4-1 and TRBJ2-5; TRBD1 is a possible D gene (5 bases). Per the germline V gene, CDR1 is MGHRA and CDR2 is YSYEKL. With 0 bases removed from V and 0 bases from J, the gap between germline ends came to 11 bases. The CDR3 length is 16 residues. The CDR3 coding sequence is TGCGCCAGCAGCCAAGAACGGACATCGTACCAAGAGACCCAGTACTTC. It codes for CASSQERTSYQETQYF.

This clonotype has a handful of counts. The gene calls are TRBV20-1 and TRBJ2-7; 12 bases map to TRBD2. The CDR3 sequence is 14 residues long. CDR1 and CDR2 (germline): DFQATT, SNEGSKA (reference sequence). Trimming cost V 5 bases and J 2 bases; bases outside gene matches: 4. CDR3 DNA: TGCAGTGCTTCAAGGACTAGCGGGGCCTACGAGCAGTACTTC. It yields the protein CSASRTSGAYEQYF.

The chain carries TRBV27 and TRBJ1-2, with D possibly being TRBD1 (5 bases). The CDR3 totals 14 residues. The germline V and J ends were trimmed by 3 bases and 5 bases, with 13 bases remaining between them. CDR1 and CDR2 (germline): MNHEY, SMNVEV (reference sequence). The CDR3 sequence is CASSLIAGGYGYTF. The CDR3 DNA follows: TGTGCCAGCAGTTTGATCGCTGGGGGGTATGGCTACACCTTC.

The genes are TRBV24-1 and TRBJ2-1; D possibly corresponds to TRBD2 (5 bases). This CDR3 has 16 amino acids. The germline CDR1 and CDR2 sequences are KGHDR and SFDVKD. Trimming took off 7 bases at V and 3 bases at J, with 18 bases between the two ends. CDR3 amino acids: CATRAPEGTGYNEQFF. CDR3 bases: TGTGCCACCAGGGCCCCAGAGGGAACTGGCTACAATGAGCAGTTCTTC.

This rearrangement joins TRBV10-3 to TRBJ1-5, with unresolved D. The germline V and J ends were trimmed by 6 bases and 2 bases, with 14 bases remaining between them. CDR3 length equals 15 residues. Germline CDR1 ENHRY, CDR2 SYGVKD. CDR3 DNA: TGTGCCATCAGACGCGGCATAGAGGGCAATCAGCCCCAGCATTTT. It encodes CAIRRGIEGNQPQHF.

This clonotype was seen a handful of times. The chain employs TRBV27 and TRBJ1-5; 7 positions match TRBD1. CDR3 length equals 14 residues. V was clipped by 11 bases and J by 6 bases; unmatched bases: 13. Germline V gene data show CDR1 as MNHEY and CDR2 as SMNVEV (reference sequence). CDR3 coding DNA: TGTGCCTCCAACCAGGGGGGGGCGAGTCAGCCCCAGCATTTT. Translated: CASNQGGASQPQHF.

This sequence joins TRBV29-1 and TRBJ2-2, with D perhaps matching TRBD1 (5 bases). Looked up from germline, CDR1 is SQVTM and CDR2 is ANQGSEA. The CDR3 sequence is 12 residues long. Trimming shortened V by 3 bases and J by 5 bases, and 7 bases separated the two germline ends. CDR3 amino acids: CSVDRDTGELFF. Here the CDR3 DNA reads TGCAGCGTTGACAGGGATACCGGGGAGCTGTTTTTT.

V is TRBV4-1 and J is TRBJ2-7, with 7 positions matching TRBD2. The V and J ends lost 4 bases and 1 base, in that order; junction bases with no gene match: 7. CDR3 length: 15 amino acids. CDR1 is MGHRA and CDR2 is YSYEKL in the germline V gene. DNA for the CDR3: TGCGCCAGCAGCCGCCCCGCGGGAGTATCCTACGAGCAGTACTTC. Translated, it gives CASSRPAGVSYEQYF.

CDR3: CASSTQITNEKLFF. CDR3 in DNA: TGTGCCAGCAGTACACAGATCACTAATGAAAAACTGTTTTTT. The V gene is TRBV6-1, the J gene TRBJ1-4; no reliable D call. Germline CDR1 MNHNS, CDR2 SASEGT. V lost 5 bases and J lost 2, with 9 bases in between. The CDR3 covers 14 residues.

V is TRBV6-5 and J is TRBJ2-1; 7 positions agree with TRBD2. CDR3 length: 13 residues. The J segment lost 9 bases and the V segment lost 4 bases, leaving 6 bases of the junction unmatched. Germline CDR1 and CDR2: MNHEY and SVGAGI. This chain's CDR3 is CASSSGLVGEQFF. CDR3 sequence (DNA): TGTGCCAGCAGTTCCGGACTAGTCGGTGAGCAGTTCTTC.

The chain employs TRBV20-1 and TRBJ2-1; 15 bases agree with TRBD2. Germline CDR1 and CDR2: DFQATT and SNEGSKA (reference sequence). The CDR3 loop spans 17 amino acids. V was clipped by 1 base and J by 5 bases; unmatched bases: 6. The chain's CDR3 is CSARGTSGGARNNEQFF. The CDR3 nucleotides are TGCAGTGCTAGAGGGACTAGCGGGGGGGCCAGGAACAATGAGCAGTTCTTC.